These 15 T cell receptor beta chains were all obtained from the same sample, sequenced in a study of cytomegalovirus exposure and HLA in healthy donors. PCR was performed using 60 Vbeta and 13 Jbeta primers. Profiled with immunoSEQ multiplex PCR; TCRdb holds only in-frame clones, not every one. Of approximately 120,000 clones listed, 65% to 80% were seen once; the top ten hold less than 3.5%. Material: PBMCs. Receptors originate from a female donor in good health and CMV-seronegative.

The chain recombines TRBV5-1 with TRBJ2-3; tentative D call: TRBD2 (6 bases). The CDR3 length is 16 residues. Per the germline V gene, CDR1 is SGHRS and CDR2 is YFSETQ. V gave up 2 bases and J gave up 3 bases, with 16 bases separating them. CDR3 loop: CASSFLGLASTDTQYF. CDR3 coding DNA: TGCGCCAGCAGCTTCTTGGGACTTGCCTCGACAGATACGCAGTATTTT.

The V gene is TRBV10-2, the J gene TRBJ1-2; possible D gene TRBD1, 6 bases. The CDR3 runs to 15 residues. Germline V CDR1 and CDR2: WSHSY, SAAADI. V was clipped by 2 bases and J by 4 bases, with 14 bases between them. CDR3 sequence reads: CASSESSGQIYGYTF. CDR3 bases: TGCGCCAGCAGTGAGAGTTCTGGACAGATCTATGGCTACACCTTC.

This clone was seen only a few times. The chain recombines TRBV5-4 with TRBJ1-1, with D possibly matching TRBD1 (6 bases). The CDR3 covers 13 residues. V gave up 0 bases and J gave up 3 bases, with 6 bases separating them. Germline values: CDR1 SGHNT, CDR2 YYREEE (reference sequence). The CDR3: CASSLAGDTEAFF. DNA for the CDR3: TGTGCCAGCAGCTTGGCAGGGGACACTGAAGCTTTCTTT.

The rearrangement uses TRBV6-6 and TRBJ2-3; D not resolved. The V end was cut by 5 bases, the J end by 2 bases, with 5 bases between. Germline V CDR1 and CDR2: MNHNY, SVGAGI (reference sequence). The CDR3 totals 12 residues. The DNA of the CDR3 is TGTGCCAGCAGTATAGACACAGATACGCAGTATTTT. It yields the protein CASSIDTDTQYF.

The chain recombines TRBV29-1 with TRBJ2-2, with D maybe TRBD1 (5 bases). V was shortened by 6 bases and J by 6 bases, with 14 bases between the two germline ends. Germline V lookup: CDR1 SQVTM, CDR2 ANQGSEA. This CDR3 comprises 13 residues. CDR3 coding DNA: TGCAGCGTAGGACGCCAGGGCCCCGGGGAGCTGTTTTTT. Translation gives CSVGRQGPGELFF.

The rearrangement joins TRBV6-1 to TRBJ1-6; no firm D call. The length of the CDR3 is 15 residues. Trimming removed 6 bases at V and 11 bases at J, with 20 bases between. The germline V gene encodes CDR1 MNHNS and CDR2 SASEGT. The CDR3 here is CASSVTQADFPPLHF. The CDR3, as DNA: TGTGCCAGCAGCGTAACTCAGGCAGATTTCCCACCCCTCCACTTT.

This clone has just one count. Mismatch with germline at one junction end may stem from a read error. The CDR3 reads CSSSSQGAGYTF. The CDR3 DNA follows: TGTTCCAGCAGCTCTCAGGGGGCTGGCTACACCTTC. This chain links TRBV7-9 with TRBJ1-2, with 8 bases lining up with TRBD1. The CDR3 has 12 amino acids. From germline, CDR1 is SEHNR and CDR2 FQNEAQ (reference sequence).

The rearrangement links TRBV30 to TRBJ1-1; D gene unclear. CDR1 and CDR2 (germline): GTSNPN, SVGIG (reference sequence). The CDR3 runs to 11 residues. The V and J ends lost 3 bases and 7 bases respectively, with 9 bases between them. CDR3 sequence (DNA): TGTGCCTGGAGAAGTGGACTTGAAGCTTTCTTT. Translating gives CAWRSGLEAFF.

This clone was observed a handful of times. The chain has TRBV30 and TRBJ2-2; no reliable D call. V lost 4 bases to trimming and J lost 3 bases, with 12 bases between them. Germline V gene lookup returns CDR1 GTSNPN and CDR2 SVGIG (reference sequence). CDR3 length equals 14 residues. CDR3 coding DNA: TGTGCCTGGATGAAATACATCGACACCGGGGAGCTGTTTTTT. Translated: CAWMKYIDTGELFF.

This chain connects TRBV27 to TRBJ1-2; a weak D match, TRBD1 (5 bases). CDR3 length: 14 amino acids. The germline CDR1 and CDR2 sequences are MNHEY and SMNVEV (reference sequence). V was shortened by 7 bases and J by 4 bases, with 16 bases between the two germline ends. The CDR3 DNA reads as TGTGCCAGCAAGTCAGGGAATCTCGGCTATGGCTACACCTTC. Translated: CASKSGNLGYGYTF.

The chain combines TRBV7-9 with TRBJ1-2, with 10 bases aligning to TRBD1. CDR3 size: 16 residues. The ends lost 5 bases at V and 3 bases at J; junction bases unmatched: 9. CDR1 SEHNR and CDR2 FQNEAQ come from the germline V gene (reference sequence). The CDR3 DNA sequence: TGTGCCAGCAGCCACCAGGTCGGGACAGGGGACTATGGCTACACCTTC. It specifies CASSHQVGTGDYGYTF.

The genes are TRBV5-4 and TRBJ2-1, with 7 bases aligning to TRBD2. Trimming took 2 bases from V and 1 from J; bases not matched to a gene: 3. Germline CDR1 is SGHNT and CDR2 is YYREEE (reference sequence). The CDR3 totals 15 residues. CDR3: CASSLKRESYNEQFF. The DNA for the CDR3 is TGTGCCAGCAGCTTAAAGCGGGAATCCTACAATGAGCAGTTCTTC.

The chain combines TRBV4-2 with TRBJ2-5; perhaps TRBD1 as D (5 bases). Per germline, CDR1 LGHNA and CDR2 YNFKEQ. V dropped 0 bases and J dropped 4 bases, with 33 bases sitting between them. CDR3 size: 22 residues. CDR3 protein: CASSQEAPKRRAESPAPETQYF. The CDR3 DNA sequence: TGTGCCAGCAGCCAAGAAGCCCCAAAACGCAGGGCGGAAAGCCCCGCACCAGAGACCCAGTACTTC.

The chain combines TRBV9 with TRBJ2-3, with TRBD2 identical over 7 bases. The CDR3 covers 16 residues. Germline V gives CDR1 SGDLS, CDR2 YYNGEE. Losses at the gene ends were 0 bases for V and 2 bases for J; bases not matched to a gene: 6. DNA of the CDR3: TGTGCCAGCAGCGTAGAGTCGGGGGGTTTCACAGATACGCAGTATTTT. This translates into CASSVESGGFTDTQYF. The variable domain in full, completed from reference TRBV9 and TRBJ2-3, reads DSGVTQTPKHLITATGQRVTLRCSPRSGDLSVYWYQQSLDQGLQFLIQYYNGEERAKGNILERFSAQQFPDLHSELNLSSLELGDSALYFCASSVESGGFTDTQYFGPGTRLTVL.

This chain connects TRBV5-1 to TRBJ1-6, with 9 bases that match TRBD1. The CDR3 has 17 amino acids. Germline CDR1 SGHRS, CDR2 YFSETQ. The junction had 13 bases not matched to a gene; V was cut back by 7 bases and J by 5 bases. DNA of the CDR3: TGCGCCAGCGAGATGGGACAGGGAGGCTTTAATAATTCACCCCTCCACTTT. Translating gives CASEMGQGGFNNSPLHF.